Included here is one TCR beta chain sequence, with context. Produced via immunoSEQ multiplex PCR; TCRdb's table is partial and in-frame only. The profile shows roughly 300,000 clones, approximately 83% of them singletons. Everyone who took part was roughly 18 to 100 years old, and they came from 24 US areas. Self-reported history from a screening survey and questionnaire set each donor's cohort. This sample was included in a study of blood T cell repertoires in COVID-19. Study summary: Sites across the United States, Italy and Spain contributed samples from acute and convalescent COVID-19. PBMCs, B-cell-depleted T cells, or T cells were the source of the cDNA or gDNA that made up the material.

Material: PBMCs or T cells enriched from blood (not recorded which). The source of this sequence is a woman between 35 and 50 years old with acute COVID-19.

CDR3 coding DNA: TGTGCCACCAGTGATTCAACTAGAAAGGTCGTGCAGCCCCAGCATTTT. Translation: CATSDSTRKVVQPQHF. The chain recombines TRBV24-1 with TRBJ1-5; D gene unclear. This CDR3 is built from 16 residues. The V end lost 2 bases, the J end lost 7 bases, and 17 bases lay between the germline ends. The germline CDR1 and CDR2 sequences are KGHDR and SFDVKD.